These 9 T cell receptor beta chains were all obtained from the same sample, sequenced in a study of cytomegalovirus exposure and HLA in healthy donors. PCR employed 60 Vbeta and 13 Jbeta primers. Clones were sequenced by immunoSEQ multiplex PCR, and TCRdb holds only the in-frame ones, with some missing. This sample carries more than 85,000 clones, approximately 9% of them seen once, and the ten largest clones take around 4.9%. Source material: PBMCs. The origin of the receptors is a man over 45 in good health and CMV-seropositive.

The chain has TRBV5-1 and TRBJ2-1; 9 nucleotides agree with TRBD1. Unmatched junction bases numbered 2, after V lost 3 bases and J lost 7 bases. The CDR3 extends over 13 amino acids. Germline CDR1 and CDR2: SGHRS and YFSETQ. CDR3 sequence (DNA): TGCGCCAGCAGCTGGACAGGGGCGAATGAGCAGTTCTTC. Protein: CASSWTGANEQFF.

Regarding this clone: The junction does not match germline at one end; this may be a read error. The chain is built from TRBV11-3 and TRBJ2-5, with D perhaps TRBD1 (7 bases). The CDR3 runs to 16 residues. Germline V gene data show CDR1 as SGHNT and CDR2 as YENEEA. The CDR3 here is CASSLGQGGSQGTQYF. The CDR3 bases are TGTGCCAGCAGCTTAGGACAGGGAGGATCGCAAGGGACCCAGTACTTC.

The V call is TRBV27, the J call TRBJ2-3; a weak D match, TRBD2 (5 bases). CDR1 is MNHEY, CDR2 SMNVEV, per germline (reference sequence). The CDR3 is 14 amino acids. Trimming removed 2 bases from V and 1 base from J, with 7 bases in between. CDR3 loop: CASSLRGGTDTQYF. CDR3 nucleotides: TGTGCCAGCAGTTTACGGGGAGGCACAGATACGCAGTATTTT.

DNA for the CDR3: TGTGCCACTACCGATCGGGAGGGGGACAACACCGGGGAGCTGTTTTTT. As protein: CATTDREGDNTGELFF. J is TRBJ2-2 and V is TRBV11-2, with 8 bases matching TRBD2. CDR1 and CDR2 from the germline V gene are SGHAT and FQNNGV. The CDR3 is 16 amino acids. After removal of 10 bases from V and 2 bases from J, the junction contained 12 bases not matched to a gene.

The chain has TRBV4-3 and TRBJ2-4; 14 nucleotides agree with TRBD2. The CDR3 is 21 amino acids. Germline CDR1 and CDR2: LGHNA and YSLEER. The V gene end was trimmed by 3 bases and the J gene end by 0 bases; junction bases not matched to a gene: 13. This CDR3 is CASSQSGHGLAGGLAKNIQYF. The CDR3 nucleotides are TGCGCCAGCAGCCAGTCAGGTCACGGACTAGCGGGAGGTCTAGCCAAAAACATTCAGTACTTC.

The V call is TRBV5-6, the J call TRBJ1-6, with 8 bases lining up with TRBD1. The CDR3 totals 17 residues. Trimming cost V 3 bases and J 9 bases; bases outside gene matches: 14. Germline V CDR1 and CDR2: SGHDT, YYEEEE. The CDR3, as DNA: TGTGCCAGCAGCTGGGGAACAGGGGGAGGAGGTCGTTCACCCCTCCACTTT. This translates into CASSWGTGGGGRSPLHF.

The rearrangement joins TRBV19 to TRBJ1-5; possibly TRBD1 for D (6 bases). The CDR3 extends over 15 amino acids. CDR1 LNHDA and CDR2 SQIVND come from the germline V gene (reference sequence). The germline V and J ends were trimmed by 6 bases and 1 base, with 13 bases remaining between them. CDR3 nucleotides: TGTGCCAGTAGGGCAGGGGACATAAGCAATCAGCCCCAGCATTTT. Translating gives CASRAGDISNQPQHF.

Only a few counts were recorded for this clone. The rearrangement links TRBV20-1 to TRBJ1-1, with 7 nucleotides matching TRBD1. The CDR3 totals 11 residues. Looked up from germline, CDR1 is DFQATT and CDR2 is SNEGSKA (reference sequence). Written as DNA, the CDR3 is TGCGGAATAGACAGGGTAGGTGAAGCTTTCTTT. It specifies CGIDRVGEAFF.

This sequence joins TRBV4-2 and TRBJ1-4; 10 bases align to TRBD1. The CDR3 has 16 amino acids. The germline gives CDR1 LGHNA, CDR2 YNFKEQ. The ends lost 5 bases at V and 1 base at J; junction bases unmatched: 4. CDR3 sequence reads: CASSAGQGQTNEKLFF. The CDR3 region has the DNA TGTGCCAGCAGCGCGGGACAGGGGCAAACTAATGAAAAACTGTTTTTT.